Included here is one T cell receptor beta chain sequence, with context. Which antigen it targets is not known. No much larger clone is present one base from it, and per-base qualities are unavailable. Germline trimming: 6 bases from V, 6 bases from J; junction bases outside gene matches: 12. From the cysteine up to the phenylalanine, the CDR3 has a length of 17 residues. The kept DNA is CDR3 alone, 51 bases in frame from the first base. CDR1 and CDR2, per the germline V gene, are SNHLY and FYNNEI. The data originate from a study of molecular identifiers for immune sequencing clone quantification (dated by TCRdb to 2017 to 2018). About the full investigation: For a replicate experiment, RNA from around 20,000 or 99,000 naive CD8 T cells was divided into five aliquots, of which four were sequenced. CD8 T cells were used in a methods study to benchmark molecular-identifier clustering-based TCR repertoire sequencing (MIDCIRS) and TCR RNA copy counting.

Overall study results and their limits: Without barcode sub-clustering, chimeric consensus sequences inflated TCR diversity; chimeras reached as high as 47%. Spiked-in Jurkat TCR RNA equal to a single cell's worth was reported to be detectable even within 1,100,000 naive CD8 T cells. Modeling gave about 3 recovered TCR RNA copies per cell versus 8 to 10 by digital PCR, implying roughly 28% capture efficiency. The naive libraries included spiked-in Jurkat TCR RNA (approximately ten copies' worth), and this RNA is not part of the donor repertoire. In CMV-specific effector cells, over 98% of molecules were held by clones above 20 RNA copies, whereas under 1% of molecules were held by such clones in naive cells. Highly expanded clone sizes could be underestimated if identical TCR molecules share a barcode.

Library preparation used PCR. Reads for this sample came from a NextSeq 500. Bulk TCR libraries were generated as previously described, with the TCR primers listed in Table S5 used. Total RNA was purified with the Qiagen AllPrep DNA/RNA kit. Before any analysis, reads coming from multiple sequencing runs of the same library were combined into one pool. In the source study's methods: Reads were retained only if their TCR constant sequence matched exactly, and those retained reads were trimmed to 150 nt and grouped according to their 12-nt molecular barcodes. Reads within each barcode group were sub-clustered using a 15% Levenshtein threshold, and quality-weighted consensus sequences were constructed for each RNA molecule. Non-functional sequences were excluded, and lower-count sequences lying one edit away from another sequence were also excluded. Barcode sub-clusters with fewer than 20% of the maximum read count were removed, based on fitting two negative binomial distributions. The public reads were quality trimmed at Q25 with fastp and then assembled into clones with MiXCR by TCRdb, keeping productive beta chains. For every CDR3 protein sequence, its rows merge into one entry that carries the most common genes and DNA. TCRdb, not the authors, supplied the V and J calls. This sample gives approximately 500,000 distinct CDR3 sequences in total; under 30% of them show up just once. Of the sample, over 0.6% falls within the top ten clones.

Libraries of naive CD8 T cells were built from around 18,000 to 910,000 sorted cells, with 10%, 30% or 50% of the purified RNA used. Naive CD8 T cells were FACS-sorted as CD8+CD4-CCR7+CD45RA+ on a BD FACSAria II into RLT Plus buffer. To test detection sensitivity, Jurkat RNA equal to approximately 10 TCR copies was added to samples of roughly 18,000-1,100,000 naive CD8 T cells. Enrichment of CD8 T cells was done with RosetteSep CD8+ T Cell Enrichment Cocktail plus Ficoll-Paque, and ACK red cell lysis came afterward. The sequence derives from a human donor in good health. Some libraries in this study had Jurkat cell RNA spiked in. This sequence uses TRBV2 and TRBJ2-1, and TRBD2 matches 12 of the central bases. The sequencing input was naive CD8+ T cells from blood, with Jurkat cell RNA spiked in. This specimen's cell subset or site label, interpreted: FACS-sorted CD8+CD4-CCR7+CD45RA+ naive T cells. The sequenced DNA: TGTGCCAGCAGCGCCCATCCTAGCGGGGGGGCCGTCAATGAGCAGTTCTTC. It translates as CASSAHPSGGAVNEQFF.